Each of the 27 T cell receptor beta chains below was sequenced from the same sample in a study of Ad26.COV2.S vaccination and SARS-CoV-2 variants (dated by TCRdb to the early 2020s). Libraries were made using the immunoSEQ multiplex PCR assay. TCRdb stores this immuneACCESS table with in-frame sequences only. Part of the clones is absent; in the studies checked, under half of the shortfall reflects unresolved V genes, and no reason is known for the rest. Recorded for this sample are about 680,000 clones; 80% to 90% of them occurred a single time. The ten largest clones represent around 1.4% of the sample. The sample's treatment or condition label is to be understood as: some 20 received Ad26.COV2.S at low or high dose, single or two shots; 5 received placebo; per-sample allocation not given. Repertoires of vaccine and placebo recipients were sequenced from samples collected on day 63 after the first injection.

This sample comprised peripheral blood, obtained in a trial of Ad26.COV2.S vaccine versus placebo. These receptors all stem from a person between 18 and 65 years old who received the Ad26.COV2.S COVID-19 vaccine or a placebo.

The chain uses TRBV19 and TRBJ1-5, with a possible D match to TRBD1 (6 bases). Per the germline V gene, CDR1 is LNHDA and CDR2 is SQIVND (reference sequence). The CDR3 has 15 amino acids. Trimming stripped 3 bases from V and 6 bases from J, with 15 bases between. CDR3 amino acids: CASSMGWGGGQPQHF. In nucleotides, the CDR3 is TGTGCCAGTAGTATGGGATGGGGAGGGGGTCAGCCCCAGCATTTT.

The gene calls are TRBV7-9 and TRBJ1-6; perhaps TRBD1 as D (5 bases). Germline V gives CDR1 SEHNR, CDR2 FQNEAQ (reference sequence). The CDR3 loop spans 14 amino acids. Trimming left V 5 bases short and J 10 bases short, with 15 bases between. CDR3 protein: CASSPQGGASPLHF. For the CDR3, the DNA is TGTGCCAGCAGCCCCCAGGGTGGTGCCTCACCCCTCCACTTT.

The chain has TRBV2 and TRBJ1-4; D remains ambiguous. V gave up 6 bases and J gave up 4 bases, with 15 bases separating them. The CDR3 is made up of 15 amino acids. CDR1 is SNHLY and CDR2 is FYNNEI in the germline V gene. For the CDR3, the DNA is TGTGCCAGCAGCGAAACAGAGAATCGTAATGAAAAACTGTTTTTT. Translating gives CASSETENRNEKLFF.

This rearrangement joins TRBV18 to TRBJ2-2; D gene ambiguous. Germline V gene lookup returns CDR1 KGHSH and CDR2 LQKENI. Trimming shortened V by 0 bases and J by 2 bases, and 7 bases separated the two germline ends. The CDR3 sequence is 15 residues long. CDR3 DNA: TGTGCCAGCTCACCACCGGGCCTAAACACCGGGGAGCTGTTTTTT. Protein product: CASSPPGLNTGELFF.

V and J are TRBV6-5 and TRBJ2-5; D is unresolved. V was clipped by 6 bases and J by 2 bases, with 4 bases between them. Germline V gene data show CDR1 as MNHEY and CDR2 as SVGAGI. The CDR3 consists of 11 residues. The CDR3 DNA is TGTGCCAGCAGATCTCAAGAGACCCAGTACTTC. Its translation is CASRSQETQYF.

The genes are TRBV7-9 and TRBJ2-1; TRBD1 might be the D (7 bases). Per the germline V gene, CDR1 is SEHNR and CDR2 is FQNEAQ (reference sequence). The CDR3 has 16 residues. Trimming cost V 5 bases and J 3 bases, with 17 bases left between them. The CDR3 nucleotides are TGTGCCAGCAGCCCCCTGGAGGGGGCGAGCTACAATGAGCAGTTCTTC. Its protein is CASSPLEGASYNEQFF.

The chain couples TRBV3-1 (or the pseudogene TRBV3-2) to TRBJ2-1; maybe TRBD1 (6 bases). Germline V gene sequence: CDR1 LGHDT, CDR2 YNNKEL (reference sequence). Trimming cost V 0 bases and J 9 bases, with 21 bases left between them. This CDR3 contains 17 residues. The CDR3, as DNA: TGTGCCAGCAGCCAAGATTACCCGCAGGGGTATATTATTGAGCAGTTCTTC. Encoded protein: CASSQDYPQGYIIEQFF.

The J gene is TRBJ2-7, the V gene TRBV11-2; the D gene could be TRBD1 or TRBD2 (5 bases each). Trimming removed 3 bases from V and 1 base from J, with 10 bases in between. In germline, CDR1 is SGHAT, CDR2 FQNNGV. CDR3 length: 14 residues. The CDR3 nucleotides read TGTGCCAGCAGCTTCGAGGGGCGATCCTACGAGCAGTACTTC. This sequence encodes CASSFEGRSYEQYF.

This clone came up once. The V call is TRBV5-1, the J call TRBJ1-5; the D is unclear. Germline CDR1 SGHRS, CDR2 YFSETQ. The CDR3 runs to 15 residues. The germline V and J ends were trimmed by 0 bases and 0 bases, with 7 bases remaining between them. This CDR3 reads CASSLGDYSNQPQHF. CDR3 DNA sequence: TGCGCCAGCAGCTTGGGAGATTATAGCAATCAGCCCCAGCATTTT.

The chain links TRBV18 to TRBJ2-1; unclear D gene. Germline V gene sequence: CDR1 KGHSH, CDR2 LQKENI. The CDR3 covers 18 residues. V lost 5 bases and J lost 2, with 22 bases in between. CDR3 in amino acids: CASSDDPLRGPTYNEQFF. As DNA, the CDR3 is TGTGCCAGCTCAGACGACCCCTTGCGTGGGCCCACCTACAATGAGCAGTTCTTC.

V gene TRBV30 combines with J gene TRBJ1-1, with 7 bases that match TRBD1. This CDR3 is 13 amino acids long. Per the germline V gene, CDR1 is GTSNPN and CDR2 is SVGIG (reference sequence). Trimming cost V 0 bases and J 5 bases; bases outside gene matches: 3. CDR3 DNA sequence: TGTGCCTGGAGTGTAGGGGGCTGGACTGAAGCTTTCTTT. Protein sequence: CAWSVGGWTEAFF.

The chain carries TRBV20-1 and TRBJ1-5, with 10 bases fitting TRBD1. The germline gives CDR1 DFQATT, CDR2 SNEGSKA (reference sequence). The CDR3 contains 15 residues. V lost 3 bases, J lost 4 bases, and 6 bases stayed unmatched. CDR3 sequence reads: CSASPDRGRNQPQHF. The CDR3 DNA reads TGCAGTGCTAGTCCCGACAGGGGGCGGAATCAGCCCCAGCATTTT.

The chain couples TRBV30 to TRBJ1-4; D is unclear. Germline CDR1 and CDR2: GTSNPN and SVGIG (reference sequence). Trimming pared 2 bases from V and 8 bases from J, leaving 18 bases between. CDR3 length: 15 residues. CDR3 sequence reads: CAWSPATRRGEKLFF. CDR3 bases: TGTGCCTGGAGTCCCGCGACGCGGAGAGGAGAAAAACTGTTTTTT.

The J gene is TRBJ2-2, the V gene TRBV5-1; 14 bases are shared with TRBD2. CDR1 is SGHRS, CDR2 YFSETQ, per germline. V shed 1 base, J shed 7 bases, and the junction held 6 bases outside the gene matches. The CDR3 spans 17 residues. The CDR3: CASSLPGLAGVGGELFF. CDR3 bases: TGCGCCAGCAGCTTGCCGGGACTAGCGGGAGTCGGCGGGGAGCTGTTTTTT.

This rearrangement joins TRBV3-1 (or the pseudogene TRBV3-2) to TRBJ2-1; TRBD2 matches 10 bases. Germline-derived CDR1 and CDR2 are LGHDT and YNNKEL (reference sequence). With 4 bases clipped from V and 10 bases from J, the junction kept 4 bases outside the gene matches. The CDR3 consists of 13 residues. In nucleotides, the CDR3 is TGTGCCAGCAGCCCGGGACTAGCGAGGGAGCAGTTCTTC. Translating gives CASSPGLAREQFF.

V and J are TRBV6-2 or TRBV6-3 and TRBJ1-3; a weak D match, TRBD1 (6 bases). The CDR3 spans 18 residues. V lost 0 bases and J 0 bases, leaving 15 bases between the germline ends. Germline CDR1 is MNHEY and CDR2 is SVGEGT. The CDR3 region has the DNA TGTGCCAGCAGTTACTCCTATCGGGACAAGAGCTCTGGAAACACCATATATTTT. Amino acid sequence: CASSYSYRDKSSGNTIYF.

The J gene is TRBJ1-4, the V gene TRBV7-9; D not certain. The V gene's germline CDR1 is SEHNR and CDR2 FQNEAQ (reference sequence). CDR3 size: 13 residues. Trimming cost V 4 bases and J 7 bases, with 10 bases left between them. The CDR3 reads CASSWAHGEKLFF. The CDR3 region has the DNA TGTGCCAGCAGCTGGGCACATGGTGAAAAACTGTTTTTT.

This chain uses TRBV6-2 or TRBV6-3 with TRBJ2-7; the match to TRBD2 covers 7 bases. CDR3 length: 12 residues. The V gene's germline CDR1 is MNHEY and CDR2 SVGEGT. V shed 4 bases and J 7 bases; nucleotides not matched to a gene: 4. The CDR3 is CASSWDYLEQYF. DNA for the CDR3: TGTGCCAGCAGTTGGGACTACCTGGAGCAGTACTTC.

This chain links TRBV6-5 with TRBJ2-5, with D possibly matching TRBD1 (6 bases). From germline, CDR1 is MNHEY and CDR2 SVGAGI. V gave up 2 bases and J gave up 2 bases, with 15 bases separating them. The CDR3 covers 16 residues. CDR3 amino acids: CASSYTTGRGQETQYF. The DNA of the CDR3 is TGTGCCAGCAGTTACACAACAGGGAGAGGGCAAGAGACCCAGTACTTC.

The chain's CDR3 is CASRKGMNTEAFF. The CDR3, as DNA: TGTGCCAGCAGAAAAGGGATGAACACTGAAGCTTTCTTT. The gene calls are TRBV12-3 or TRBV12-4 and TRBJ1-1; no firm D call. The CDR3 sequence is 13 residues long. Trimming took off 6 bases at V and 0 bases at J, with 8 bases between the two ends.

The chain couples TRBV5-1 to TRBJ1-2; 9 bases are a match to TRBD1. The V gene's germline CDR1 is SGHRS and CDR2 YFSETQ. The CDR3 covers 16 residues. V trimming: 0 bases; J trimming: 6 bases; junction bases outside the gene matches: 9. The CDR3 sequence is CASSLGMRQGVDGYTF. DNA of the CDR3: TGCGCCAGCAGCTTGGGAATGAGACAGGGGGTAGATGGCTACACCTTC.

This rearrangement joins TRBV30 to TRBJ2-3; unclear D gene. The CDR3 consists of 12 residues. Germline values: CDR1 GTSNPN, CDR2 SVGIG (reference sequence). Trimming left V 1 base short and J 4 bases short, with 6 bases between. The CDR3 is CAWSGSSDTQYF. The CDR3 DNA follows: TGTGCCTGGAGTGGATCTTCAGATACGCAGTATTTT.

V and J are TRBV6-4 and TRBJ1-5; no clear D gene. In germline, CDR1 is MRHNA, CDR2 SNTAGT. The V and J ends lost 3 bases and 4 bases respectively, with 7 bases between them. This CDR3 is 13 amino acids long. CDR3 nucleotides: TGTGCCAGCAGTGAATCAAGTAATCAGCCCCAGCATTTT. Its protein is CASSESSNQPQHF.

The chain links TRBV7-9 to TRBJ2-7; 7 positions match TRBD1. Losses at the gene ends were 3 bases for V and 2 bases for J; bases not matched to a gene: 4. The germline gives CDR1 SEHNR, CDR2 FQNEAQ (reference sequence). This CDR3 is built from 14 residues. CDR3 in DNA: TGTGCCAGCAGCTTTCCGGGACAGACCTACGAGCAGTACTTC. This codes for CASSFPGQTYEQYF.

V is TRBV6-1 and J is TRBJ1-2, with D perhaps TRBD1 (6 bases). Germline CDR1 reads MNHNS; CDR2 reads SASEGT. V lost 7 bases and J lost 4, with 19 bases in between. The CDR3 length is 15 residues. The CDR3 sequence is CASTSSGQQTYGYTF. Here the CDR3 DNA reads TGTGCCAGCACCTCCTCTGGACAGCAAACCTATGGCTACACCTTC.

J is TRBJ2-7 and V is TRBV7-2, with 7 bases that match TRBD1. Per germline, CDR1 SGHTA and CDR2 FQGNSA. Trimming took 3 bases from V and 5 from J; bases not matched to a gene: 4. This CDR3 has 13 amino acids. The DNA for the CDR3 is TGTGCCAGCAGCTTTTCAGACAGGGACGAGCAGTACTTC. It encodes CASSFSDRDEQYF.

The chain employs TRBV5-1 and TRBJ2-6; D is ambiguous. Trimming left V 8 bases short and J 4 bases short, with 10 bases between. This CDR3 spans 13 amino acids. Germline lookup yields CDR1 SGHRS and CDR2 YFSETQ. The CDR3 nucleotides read TGCGCCAGTTTTAATACAGGGGCCAACGTCCTGACTTTC. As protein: CASFNTGANVLTF.